The present entry profiles one T cell receptor beta chain with its context. The sample comes from a study of blood T cell repertoires in COVID-19. Study background: COVID-19 samples collected from the United States, Italy and Spain covered acute and convalescent phases. Sample material is recorded as cDNA or gDNA derived from T cells, B-cell-depleted T cells, or PBMCs.

J lost 7 bases, V lost 2 bases, and 6 bases had no gene match. The CDR3 runs to 16 residues. Germline V lookup: CDR1 MNHEY, CDR2 SVGAGI. Authors' methods: The assay estimated nucleated cells by amplifying reference gene primers. Only in-frame clones appear in the TCRdb table, and some are missing; sequencing was by immunoSEQ multiplex PCR. That table gives V, J and clone size, and the DNA gave D and trimming. The sample has about 14,000 clones; 80% to 90% are singletons. The sequencing sample was made of peripheral blood. The chain uses TRBV6-5 and TRBJ2-2; 11 bases are a match to TRBD2. This TCR was sampled from a woman in her sixties with acute or convalescent COVID-19. CDR3: CASSYRVAGGYGELFF. CDR3 nucleotides: TGTGCCAGCAGTTACAGGGTAGCGGGAGGGTACGGGGAGCTGTTTTTT.